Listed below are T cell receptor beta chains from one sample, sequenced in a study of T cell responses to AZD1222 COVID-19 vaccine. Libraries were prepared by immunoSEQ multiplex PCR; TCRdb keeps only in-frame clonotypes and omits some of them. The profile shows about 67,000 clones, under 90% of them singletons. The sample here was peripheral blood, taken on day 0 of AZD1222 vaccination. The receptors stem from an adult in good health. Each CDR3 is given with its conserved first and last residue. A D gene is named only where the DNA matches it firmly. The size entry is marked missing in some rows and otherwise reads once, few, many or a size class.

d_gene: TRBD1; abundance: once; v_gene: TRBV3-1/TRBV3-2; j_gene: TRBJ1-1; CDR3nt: TGTGCCAGCAGCCAACAAACAGGGGGAGCTTTCTTT; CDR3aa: CASSQQTGGAFF
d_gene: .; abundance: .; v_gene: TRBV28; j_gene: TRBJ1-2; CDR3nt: TGTGCCAGCAGCAGGGTAGGGTATGGCTACACCTTC; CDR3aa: CASSRVGYGYTF
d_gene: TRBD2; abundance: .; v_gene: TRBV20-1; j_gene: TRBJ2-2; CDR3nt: TGCAGTGCTAGTTTGGCGGGGGTTTCGAGCGGGGAGCTGTTTTTT; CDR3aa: CSASLAGVSSGELFF
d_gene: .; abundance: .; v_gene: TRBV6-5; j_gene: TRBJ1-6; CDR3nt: TGTGCCAGCAGTTACTCTCCAGGCAATTCACCCCTCCACTTT; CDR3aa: CASSYSPGNSPLHF
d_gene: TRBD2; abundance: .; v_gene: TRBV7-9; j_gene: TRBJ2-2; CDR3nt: TGTGCCAGCAGCCAGTTGCCGGGACTAGCGGCGAACACCGGGGAGCTGTTTTTT; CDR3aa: CASSQLPGLAANTGELFF
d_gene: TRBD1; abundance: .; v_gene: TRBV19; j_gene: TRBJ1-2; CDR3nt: TGTGCCAGTAGTAACTGGGACAGCGTAAGGAATGGCTACACCTTC; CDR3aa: CASSNWDSVRNGYTF
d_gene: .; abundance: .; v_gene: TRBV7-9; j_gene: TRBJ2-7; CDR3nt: TGTGCCAGCAGCTTATTGCCCCTCTACGAGCAGTACTTC; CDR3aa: CASSLLPLYEQYF
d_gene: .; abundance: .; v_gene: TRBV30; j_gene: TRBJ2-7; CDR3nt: TGTGCCTGGAGTATGGAGACCAACTACGAGCAGTACTTC; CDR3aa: CAWSMETNYEQYF
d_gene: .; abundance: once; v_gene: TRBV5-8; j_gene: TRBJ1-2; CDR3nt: TGTGCCAGCAGCTTGCTTCGGAGCAACTATGGCTACACCTTC; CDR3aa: CASSLLRSNYGYTF
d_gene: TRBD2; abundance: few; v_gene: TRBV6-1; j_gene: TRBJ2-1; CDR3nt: TGTGCCAGCAGTGAAGCCGGGGGGGCCTCTCACAATGAGCAGTTCTTC; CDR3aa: CASSEAGGASHNEQFF
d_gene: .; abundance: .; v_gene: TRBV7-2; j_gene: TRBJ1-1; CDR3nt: TGTGCCACAAGGGGGGGCGGCCGTGAAGCTTTCTTT; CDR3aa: CATRGGGREAFF
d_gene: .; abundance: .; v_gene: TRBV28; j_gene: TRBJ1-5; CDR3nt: TGTGCCAGCAGCCCTACATCTAGCAATCAGCCCCAGCATTTT; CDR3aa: CASSPTSSNQPQHF
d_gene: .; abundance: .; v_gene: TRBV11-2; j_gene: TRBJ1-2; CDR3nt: TGTGCCAGCAGCTTACCCCGCGGCAGTTTGAACTATGGCTACACCTTC; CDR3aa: CASSLPRGSLNYGYTF
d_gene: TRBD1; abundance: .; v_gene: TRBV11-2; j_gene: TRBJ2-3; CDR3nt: TGTGCCAGCAGCTCCTACAGGGGAAAGGGAGATACGCAGTATTTT; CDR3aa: CASSSYRGKGDTQYF
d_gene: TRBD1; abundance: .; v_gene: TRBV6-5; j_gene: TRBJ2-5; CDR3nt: TGTGCCAGCAGTACACACAGGGGGACCCAAGAGACCCAGTACTTC; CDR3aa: CASSTHRGTQETQYF
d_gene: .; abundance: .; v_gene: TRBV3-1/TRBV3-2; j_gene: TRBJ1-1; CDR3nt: TGTGCCAGCAGCCAAGGGGGGGCGGCTTTCTTT; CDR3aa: CASSQGGAAFF
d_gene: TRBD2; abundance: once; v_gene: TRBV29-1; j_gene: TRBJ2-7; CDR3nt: TGCAGCGTTGACACTAGCGGCTCTCACGAGCAGTACTTC; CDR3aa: CSVDTSGSHEQYF
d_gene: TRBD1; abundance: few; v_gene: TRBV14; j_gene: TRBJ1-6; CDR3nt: TGTGCCAGCAGTATAGGGGGCAATTCACCCCTCCACTTT; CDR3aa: CASSIGGNSPLHF
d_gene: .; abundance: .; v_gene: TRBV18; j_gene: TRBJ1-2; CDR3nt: TGTGCCAGCTCACCGCTGGGCAGGGCCAACTATGGCTACACCTTC; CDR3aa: CASSPLGRANYGYTF
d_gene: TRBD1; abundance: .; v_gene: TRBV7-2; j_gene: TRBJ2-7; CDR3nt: TGTGCCAGCAGCTTAATAAGCAGGGGGCGCGAGCAGTACTTC; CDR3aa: CASSLISRGREQYF
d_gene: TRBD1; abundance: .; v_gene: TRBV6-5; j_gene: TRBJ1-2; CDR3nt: TGTGCCAGCAGTTACTCGAACAGGGGAGGCTACACCTTC; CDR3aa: CASSYSNRGGYTF
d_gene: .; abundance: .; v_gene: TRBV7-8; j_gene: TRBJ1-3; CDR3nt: TGTGCCAGCCAGTCGAATCAAGAGGGAGGAAACACCATATATTTT; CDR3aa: CASQSNQEGGNTIYF
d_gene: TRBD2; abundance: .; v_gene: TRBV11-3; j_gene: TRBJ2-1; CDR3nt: TGTGCCAGCAGCTTAGAGGGACTAGGGGAGCTGGGGAGCTCCTACAATGAGCAGTTCTTC; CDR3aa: CASSLEGLGELGSSYNEQFF
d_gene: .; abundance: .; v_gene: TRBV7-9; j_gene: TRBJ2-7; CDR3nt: TGTGCCAGCAGCTGGGATGGGTACGAGCAGTACTTC; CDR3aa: CASSWDGYEQYF
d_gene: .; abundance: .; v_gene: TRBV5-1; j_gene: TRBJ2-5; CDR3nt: TGCGCCAGCAGCTTGGCCTCGGACACTCAAGAGACCCAGTACTTC; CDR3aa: CASSLASDTQETQYF
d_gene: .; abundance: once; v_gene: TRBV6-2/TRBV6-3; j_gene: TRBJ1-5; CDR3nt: TGTGCCAGCAGTTCCGTGGGGTTCGGACAGCCCCAGCATTTT; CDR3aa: CASSSVGFGQPQHF
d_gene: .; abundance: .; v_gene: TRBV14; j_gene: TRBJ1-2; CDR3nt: TGTGCCAGCAGCAGACAGGAATCCTATGGCTACACCTTC; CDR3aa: CASSRQESYGYTF
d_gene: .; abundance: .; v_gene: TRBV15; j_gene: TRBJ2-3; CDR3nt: TGTGCCACCAGCAGAGCGAGCACAGATACGCAGTATTTT; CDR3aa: CATSRASTDTQYF
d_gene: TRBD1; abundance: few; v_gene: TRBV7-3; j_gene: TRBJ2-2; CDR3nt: TGTGCCAGCAGCCGGGACAGGGGAACCGGGGAGCTGTTTTTT; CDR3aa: CASSRDRGTGELFF
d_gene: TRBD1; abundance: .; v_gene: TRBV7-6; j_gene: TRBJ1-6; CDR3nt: TGTGCCAGCAACGACAGGGAAGGATCACCCCTCCACTTT; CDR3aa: CASNDREGSPLHF
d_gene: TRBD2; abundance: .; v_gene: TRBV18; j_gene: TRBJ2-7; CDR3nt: TGTGCCAGCTCACGAAGCGGGGGGGCTGGGGAGCAGTACTTC; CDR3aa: CASSRSGGAGEQYF
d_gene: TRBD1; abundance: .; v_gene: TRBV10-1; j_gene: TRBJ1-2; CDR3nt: TGCGCCAGCAATAGGACAGGGGGCAAGGGTGGCTACACCTTC; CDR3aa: CASNRTGGKGGYTF
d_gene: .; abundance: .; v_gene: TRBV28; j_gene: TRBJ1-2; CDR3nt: TGTGCCAGCATTTACGCGACGACAGGAACCTATGGCTACACCTTC; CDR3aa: CASIYATTGTYGYTF
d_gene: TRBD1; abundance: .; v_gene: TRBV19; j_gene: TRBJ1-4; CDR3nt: TGTGCCAGTAGTACCGGACAGGGTCATGAAAAACTGTTTTTT; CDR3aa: CASSTGQGHEKLFF
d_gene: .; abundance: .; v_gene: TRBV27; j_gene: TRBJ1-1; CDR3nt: TGTGCCAGCAGTTTTTACGAGGGAGTCGCTTTCTTT; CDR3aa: CASSFYEGVAFF
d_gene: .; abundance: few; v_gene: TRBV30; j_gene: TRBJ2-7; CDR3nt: TGTGCCTGGAGTGTCCAGGGCGGGACAGATAACTTC; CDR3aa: CAWSVQGGTDNF
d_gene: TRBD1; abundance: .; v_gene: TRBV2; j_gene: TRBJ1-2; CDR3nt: TGTGCCAGCAGTGAGCGACAGGGGTTCATCTATGGCTACACCTTC; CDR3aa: CASSERQGFIYGYTF
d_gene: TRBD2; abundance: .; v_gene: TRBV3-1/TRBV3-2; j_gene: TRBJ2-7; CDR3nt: TGTGCCAGCAGCCAAGGGGGACTAGGGGGCTACGAGCAGTACTTC; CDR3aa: CASSQGGLGGYEQYF
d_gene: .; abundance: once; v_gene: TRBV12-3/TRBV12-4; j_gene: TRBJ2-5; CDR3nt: TGTGCCAGCAGCCCCTCAGAGACCCAGTACTTC; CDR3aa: CASSPSETQYF
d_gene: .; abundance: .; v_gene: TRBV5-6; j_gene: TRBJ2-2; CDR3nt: TGTGCCAGCAGCTTGGTTCCAGTCCCCACCGGGGAGCTGTTTTTT; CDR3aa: CASSLVPVPTGELFF
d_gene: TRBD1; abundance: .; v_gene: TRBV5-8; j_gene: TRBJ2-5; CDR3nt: TGTGCCAGCAGCCGGGGACAGGGGAATTCCCAAGAGACCCAGTACTTC; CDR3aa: CASSRGQGNSQETQYF
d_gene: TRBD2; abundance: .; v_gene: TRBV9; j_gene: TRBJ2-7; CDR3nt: TGTGCCAGCAGACCCGGGGACGGGCGGGAGAAGAAGCAGTACTTC; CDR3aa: CASRPGDGREKKQYF
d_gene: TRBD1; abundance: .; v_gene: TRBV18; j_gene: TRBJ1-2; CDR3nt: TGTGCCAGCTCACCTCGCCCCCCGGGACAGGGGACCTTCGGCTACACCTTC; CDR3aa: CASSPRPPGQGTFGYTF
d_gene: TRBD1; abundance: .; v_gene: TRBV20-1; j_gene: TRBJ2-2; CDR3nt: TGCAGTGCTAGTCAACAGGGGGTGGCCGGGGAGCTGTTTTTT; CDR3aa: CSASQQGVAGELFF
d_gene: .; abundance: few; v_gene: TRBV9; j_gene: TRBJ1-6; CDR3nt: TGTGCCAGCAGCGTAGGGGATTACTATAATTCACCCCTCCACTTT; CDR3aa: CASSVGDYYNSPLHF
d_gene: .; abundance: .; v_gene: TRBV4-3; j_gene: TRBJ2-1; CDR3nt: TGCGCCAGCAGCCAAGATCTTAGGGATGAGCAGTTCTTC; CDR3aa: CASSQDLRDEQFF
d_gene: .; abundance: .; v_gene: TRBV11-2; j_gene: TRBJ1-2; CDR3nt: TGTGCCAGCAGCCCAAGCTTGGAGCCCTACTATGGCTACACCTTC; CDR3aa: CASSPSLEPYYGYTF
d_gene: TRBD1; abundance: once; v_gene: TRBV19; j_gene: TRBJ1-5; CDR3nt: TGTGCCAGTATTTCCCAGGGGGTTAGCAATCAGCCCCAGCATTTT; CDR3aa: CASISQGVSNQPQHF
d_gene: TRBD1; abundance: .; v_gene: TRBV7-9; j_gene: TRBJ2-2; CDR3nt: TGTGCCAGCAGCATACAGGGGGCCAGCACCGGGGAGCTGTTTTTT; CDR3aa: CASSIQGASTGELFF
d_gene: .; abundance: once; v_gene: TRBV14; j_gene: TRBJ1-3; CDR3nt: TGTGCCAGCAGCCAAGAACCCAGGGCGGACACCATATATTTT; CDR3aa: CASSQEPRADTIYF
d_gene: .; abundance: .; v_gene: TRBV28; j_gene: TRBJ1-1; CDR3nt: TGTGCCAGCAGGATAGGGGGGAACACTGAAGCTTTCTTT; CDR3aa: CASRIGGNTEAFF
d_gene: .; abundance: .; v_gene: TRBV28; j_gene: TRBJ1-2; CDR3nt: TGTGCCAGCACTGGGTGGGGGCCTTATGGCTACACCTTC; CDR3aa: CASTGWGPYGYTF
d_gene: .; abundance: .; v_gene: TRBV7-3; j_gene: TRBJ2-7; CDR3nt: TGTGCCAGCAGCTTAACGTTCCGGGACGAGCAGTACTTC; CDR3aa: CASSLTFRDEQYF
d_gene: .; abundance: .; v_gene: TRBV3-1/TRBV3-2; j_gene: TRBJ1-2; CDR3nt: TGTGCCAGCAGCGGAGGGGCTCGTGGCTACACCTTC; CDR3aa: CASSGGARGYTF
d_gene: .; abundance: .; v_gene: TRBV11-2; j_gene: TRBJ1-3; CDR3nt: TGTGCCAGCAGTAACCGGAGCTCTGGAAACACCATATATTTT; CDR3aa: CASSNRSSGNTIYF
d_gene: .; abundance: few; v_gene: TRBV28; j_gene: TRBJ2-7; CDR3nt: TGTGCCAGCAGTCCCATAGACCGGGAGAATAGCTACGAGCAGTACTTC; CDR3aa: CASSPIDRENSYEQYF
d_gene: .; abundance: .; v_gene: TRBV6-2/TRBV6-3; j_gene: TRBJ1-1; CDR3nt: TGTGCCAGCAGTTATGCGGGGAACACTGAAGCTTTCTTT; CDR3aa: CASSYAGNTEAFF